Each of the 29 T cell receptor beta chains below was sequenced from the same sample in a study of blood T cell repertoires in COVID-19. Assay: immunoSEQ multiplex PCR; the TCRdb copy retains only in-frame clones and omits some. The profile shows fewer than 300,000 clones, more than 85% of them singletons. The specimen sequenced was peripheral blood. These TCRs come from a man aged 30-40 years with acute or convalescent COVID-19.

V is TRBV6-5 and J is TRBJ1-1, with D possibly matching TRBD1 (6 bases). V was shortened by 6 bases and J by 1 base, with 15 bases between the two germline ends. The CDR3 is 15 residues long. Looked up from germline, CDR1 is MNHEY and CDR2 is SVGAGI. The CDR3 spells CASRRGGGTNTEAFF. CDR3 nucleotides: TGTGCCAGCAGGAGAGGGGGGGGGACGAACACTGAAGCTTTCTTT.

This chain uses TRBV4-1 with TRBJ2-5; the D is unclear. CDR1 MGHRA and CDR2 YSYEKL come from the germline V gene. V lost 0 bases, J lost 7 bases, and 12 bases lay in between. The CDR3 spans 14 residues. The CDR3 DNA is TGCGCCAGCAGCCAAGATTGGTTGACGGGGACCCAGTACTTC. Translated, it gives CASSQDWLTGTQYF.

V usage is TRBV4-1 and J usage is TRBJ1-5; 7 nucleotides agree with TRBD1. From germline, CDR1 is MGHRA and CDR2 YSYEKL. V shed 4 bases and J 3 bases; nucleotides not matched to a gene: 6. CDR3 length equals 15 residues. The CDR3 DNA is TGCGCCAGCAGCCCGATCAGGGGGAACAATCAGCCCCAGCATTTT. It encodes CASSPIRGNNQPQHF.

This chain links TRBV19 with TRBJ2-3; 7 bases are a match to TRBD2. V was pared by 2 bases and J by 3 bases, with 5 bases of the junction left unmatched. CDR3 length: 15 residues. Germline loops: CDR1 LNHDA, CDR2 SQIVND (reference sequence). The CDR3 region is CASSIRGVRTDTQYF. Written as DNA, the CDR3 is TGTGCCAGTAGTATACGGGGGGTAAGGACAGATACGCAGTATTTT.

In its sample, this clone was seen once. The chain links TRBV11-3 to TRBJ2-1; D is uncertain. In germline, CDR1 is SGHNT, CDR2 YENEEA. The CDR3 contains 11 residues. V shed 1 base and J shed 10 bases, with 5 bases lying between them. CDR3 residues: CASSLGAEQFF. The CDR3 region has the DNA TGTGCCAGCAGCTTAGGGGCAGAGCAGTTCTTC.

The chain is built from TRBV18 and TRBJ1-1; D may be TRBD1 (5 bases). Deletions cut 5 bases from V and 0 bases from J, with 10 bases between. This CDR3 is 14 amino acids long. From germline, CDR1 is KGHSH and CDR2 LQKENI. CDR3 bases: TGTGCCAGCTCAGCGGGGGTTATGAACACTGAAGCTTTCTTT. This encodes CASSAGVMNTEAFF. Full variable domain (missing parts from reference TRBV18 and TRBJ1-1): NAGVMQNPRHLVRRRGQEARLRCSPMKGHSHVYWYRQLPEEGLKFMVYLQKENIIDESGMPKERFSAEFPKEGPSILRIQQVVRGDSAAYFCASSAGVMNTEAFFGQGTRLTVV.

The gene calls are TRBV7-3 and TRBJ2-7, with D maybe TRBD2 (5 bases). The CDR3 spans 16 residues. V was shortened by 0 bases and J by 3 bases, with 15 bases between the two germline ends. Germline CDR1 and CDR2: SGHTA and FQGTGA. DNA for the CDR3: TGTGCCAGCAGCTTAACGGGATATTCGGGGATCTACGAGCAGTACTTC. Translating it yields CASSLTGYSGIYEQYF.

V is TRBV28 and J is TRBJ1-2, with a weak D call TRBD1 (5 bases). The ends were cut back, 6 bases at V and 0 bases at J, with 17 bases in the middle. This CDR3 contains 16 residues. Germline CDR1 and CDR2: MDHEN and SYDVKM. DNA of the CDR3: TGTGCCAGCAGCTCCCCCATTTGGGGGGCTAACTATGGCTACACCTTC. Residues: CASSSPIWGANYGYTF.

The V gene is TRBV18, the J gene TRBJ1-4; 9 bases are shared with TRBD1. V lost 2 bases to trimming and J lost 7 bases; unmatched junction nucleotides: 2. Looked up from germline, CDR1 is KGHSH and CDR2 is LQKENI. The CDR3 length is 14 residues. DNA of the CDR3: TGTGCCAGCTCACCAGGGACAGGGTTTGAAAAACTGTTTTTT. Its protein is CASSPGTGFEKLFF.

This chain connects TRBV7-8 to TRBJ1-1; 8 bases fit TRBD1. V was pared by 5 bases and J by 11 bases, with 10 bases of the junction left unmatched. Germline V gene data show CDR1 as SGHVS and CDR2 as FQNEAQ. The CDR3 contains 13 residues. CDR3 nucleotides: TGTGCCAGCAGCCCCCGGACAGGGACGTTCGCTTTCTTT. This codes for CASSPRTGTFAFF.

The rearrangement joins TRBV14 to TRBJ2-7; D uncertain. The V end was cut by 0 bases, the J end by 0 bases, with 9 bases between. In germline, CDR1 is SGHDN, CDR2 FVKESK. The CDR3 contains 15 residues. CDR3 nucleotide sequence: TGTGCCAGCAGCCAAGATCTCATGAGCTCCTACGAGCAGTACTTC. The encoded protein is CASSQDLMSSYEQYF.

In regard to this clone: Distinct nucleotide sequences in the sample also encode this CDR3. The rearrangement links TRBV6-5 to TRBJ1-2, with a possible D match to TRBD1 (5 bases). Germline V lookup: CDR1 MNHEY, CDR2 SVGAGI. This CDR3 contains 14 residues. Trimming removed 0 bases from V and 5 bases from J, with 10 bases in between. The CDR3 DNA follows: TGTGCCAGCAGTTACTCTACAGGAGGGTATGGCTACACCTTC. Amino acid sequence: CASSYSTGGYGYTF.

This clone was seen a few times. The CDR3 sequence is CSAMDREDTEAFF. CDR3 nucleotides: TGCAGCGCTATGGATCGAGAGGACACTGAAGCTTTCTTT. V gene TRBV29-1 combines with J gene TRBJ1-1, with D unresolved. Germline V gene data show CDR1 as SQVTM and CDR2 as ANQGSEA. Trimming pared 7 bases from V and 3 bases from J, leaving 15 bases between. There are 13 residues in the CDR3.

The chain is built from TRBV5-4 and TRBJ1-1, with TRBD1 matching 10 bases. The germline V gene encodes CDR1 SGHNT and CDR2 YYREEE (reference sequence). The CDR3 has 15 residues. The V gene end was trimmed by 4 bases and the J gene end by 2 bases; junction bases not matched to a gene: 5. CDR3 nucleotides: TGTGCCAGCAGCCGACAGGGGGCTGGTAACACTGAAGCTTTCTTT. As protein: CASSRQGAGNTEAFF.

The CDR3 nucleotides are TGCGCCAGCCGGCTGGAGGAGACCCAGTACTTC. This codes for CASRLEETQYF. The J gene is TRBJ2-5, the V gene TRBV5-1; no clear D gene. The CDR3 extends over 11 amino acids. Trimming removed 7 bases at V and 5 bases at J, with 9 bases between. Germline CDR1 and CDR2: SGHRS and YFSETQ.

This clone was recorded once. The genes are TRBV11-3 and TRBJ2-7, with 9 nucleotides matching TRBD1. This CDR3 has 15 amino acids. V lost 5 bases and J lost 3; bases outside the gene matches: 8. Germline CDR1 reads SGHNT; CDR2 reads YENEEA. The CDR3 loop reads CASSPWGQGDYEQYF. The CDR3 bases are TGTGCCAGCAGCCCTTGGGGACAGGGCGACTACGAGCAGTACTTC.

The chain has TRBV10-3 and TRBJ1-3; D remains unclear. CDR1 and CDR2 from the germline V gene are ENHRY and SYGVKD. This CDR3 spans 13 amino acids. Trimming cost V 7 bases and J 0 bases, with 7 bases left between them. The CDR3 nucleotides read TGTGCCATCAATGCGGGCTCTGGAAACACCATATATTTT. Translating gives CAINAGSGNTIYF.

V gene TRBV5-6 combines with J gene TRBJ2-6; a possible D gene is TRBD1 (6 bases). Germline CDR1 is SGHDT and CDR2 is YYEEEE. V shed 4 bases and J shed 0 bases, with 14 bases lying between them. The CDR3 has 17 residues. CDR3 sequence: CASSQDRPRSGANVLTF. DNA for the CDR3: TGTGCCAGCAGCCAAGACAGGCCCCGCTCTGGGGCCAACGTCCTGACTTTC.

This clone appeared once. J is TRBJ1-4 and V is TRBV4-1, with D maybe TRBD1 (5 bases). Germline values: CDR1 MGHRA, CDR2 YSYEKL. Trimming stripped 2 bases from V and 0 bases from J, with 10 bases between. The CDR3 runs to 16 residues. For the CDR3, the DNA is TGCGCCAGCAGCCAATGGTCAGGGACAACTAATGAAAAACTGTTTTTT. Translated, it gives CASSQWSGTTNEKLFF.

The chain has TRBV6-5 and TRBJ2-3; D perhaps matches TRBD2 (5 bases). This CDR3 is built from 15 residues. The V end was cut by 4 bases, the J end by 0 bases, with 11 bases between. Germline V CDR1 and CDR2: MNHEY, SVGAGI. The CDR3 loop reads CASSLRGFSTDTQYF. The CDR3 coding sequence is TGTGCCAGCAGTTTACGGGGATTCAGCACAGATACGCAGTATTTT.

The J gene is TRBJ2-3, the V gene TRBV7-9, with D possibly being TRBD1 (6 bases). Between the trimmed V and J ends, which lost 5 bases and 6 bases, there was a span of 15 bases. This CDR3 has 14 amino acids. Germline V lookup: CDR1 SEHNR, CDR2 FQNEAQ (reference sequence). The CDR3 sequence: CASSLGQNTDTQYF. CDR3 nucleotide sequence: TGTGCCAGCAGCCTTGGACAGAACACGGATACGCAGTATTTT.

J is TRBJ1-4 and V is TRBV14, with D possibly matching TRBD1 (5 bases). The V end lost 0 bases, the J end lost 11 bases, and 16 bases lay between the germline ends. The CDR3 length is 15 residues. Germline-derived CDR1 and CDR2 are SGHDN and FVKESK. CDR3 coding DNA: TGTGCCAGCAGCCAAGAGACAGCCGCAGCTGCTAAACTGTTTTTT. This encodes CASSQETAAAAKLFF.

The chain joins TRBV6-5 to TRBJ1-1, with D perhaps matching TRBD1 (6 bases). V lost 2 bases and J lost 4, with 17 bases in between. Germline V CDR1 and CDR2: MNHEY, SVGAGI. The CDR3 is made up of 16 amino acids. Written as DNA, the CDR3 is TGTGCCAGCAGTTACCGTCCTAGGGGGAAGGGCACTGAAGCTTTCTTT. It codes for CASSYRPRGKGTEAFF.

The chain links TRBV2 to TRBJ1-6; tentative D call: TRBD1 (5 bases). CDR3 length equals 12 residues. Germline-derived CDR1 and CDR2 are SNHLY and FYNNEI. V was trimmed by 9 bases and J by 6 bases, leaving 9 bases between them. This CDR3 reads CASRRGNSPLHF. In nucleotides, the CDR3 is TGTGCCAGTCGGAGGGGTAATTCACCCCTCCACTTT.

The chain links TRBV6-5 to TRBJ1-2, with 7 bases fitting TRBD1. Germline-derived CDR1 and CDR2 are MNHEY and SVGAGI. The V and J ends lost 6 bases and 2 bases, in that order; junction bases with no gene match: 3. This CDR3 comprises 13 residues. CDR3 nucleotide sequence: TGTGCCAGCAGAACGACAGGGAACTATGGCTACACCTTC. This gives the protein CASRTTGNYGYTF.

The V call is TRBV9, the J call TRBJ2-3; D is perhaps TRBD2 (5 bases). Germline V gene sequence: CDR1 SGDLS, CDR2 YYNGEE. The length of the CDR3 is 17 residues. Trimming cost V 3 bases and J 0 bases, with 17 bases left between them. The CDR3 loop is CASSGRWTSTSTDTQYF. The CDR3 DNA follows: TGTGCCAGCAGCGGGAGGTGGACTTCGACTAGCACAGATACGCAGTATTTT.

This chain joins TRBV5-5 and TRBJ2-2; TRBD1 aligns across 12 bases. J gave up 2 bases and V 4 bases, and 15 bases lay outside the gene matches. The CDR3 is 20 amino acids. Germline CDR1 is SGHKS and CDR2 is YYEKEE (reference sequence). The CDR3 DNA is TGTGCCAGCAGCCCGACCGGGACAGGGGGCGTTCGTGGCAACACCGGGGAGCTGTTTTTT. This sequence encodes CASSPTGTGGVRGNTGELFF.

The chain couples TRBV5-1 to TRBJ1-2, with 9 bases lining up with TRBD1. After removal of 4 bases from V and 5 bases from J, the junction contained 9 bases not matched to a gene. This CDR3 has 15 amino acids. The germline CDR1 and CDR2 sequences are SGHRS and YFSETQ. CDR3 DNA: TGCGCCAGCAGCCAGGGACAGGGAGACTTTTATGGCTACACCTTC. This encodes CASSQGQGDFYGYTF.

This clone was seen at least ten times. V and J are TRBV19 and TRBJ1-5; 9 nucleotides agree with TRBD1. The CDR3 is 13 amino acids. The germline CDR1 and CDR2 sequences are LNHDA and SQIVND (reference sequence). The V segment lost 8 bases and the J segment 9 bases; nucleotides outside the gene matches: 8. In DNA, the CDR3 is TGTGCCAGTTGGGACAGGGCCGCTTGGCCCCAGCATTTT. Its protein product is CASWDRAAWPQHF. The entire variable domain, with the rest obtained from reference TRBV19 and TRBJ1-5, is as follows: DGGITQSPKYLFRKEGQNVTLSCEQNLNHDAMYWYRQDPGQGLRLIYYSQIVNDFQKGDIAEGYSVSREKKESFPLTVTSAQKNPTAFYLCASWDRAAWPQHFGDGTRLSIL.